The 26 T cell receptor beta chains below come from one sample, sequenced in a study of cytomegalovirus exposure and HLA in healthy donors. 60 Vbeta and 13 Jbeta primers were used in PCR. Assay: immunoSEQ multiplex PCR; the TCRdb copy retains only in-frame clones and omits some. This table holds 100,000 or so clones, about 12% found once. Sequencing was performed on PBMCs. These receptors all stem from a man in his forties in good health and CMV-seropositive.

The rearrangement links TRBV29-1 to TRBJ2-1, with 9 bases identical to TRBD2. Trimming took 4 bases from V and 7 from J; bases not matched to a gene: 5. This CDR3 has 13 residues. Per germline, CDR1 SQVTM and CDR2 ANQGSEA. DNA of the CDR3: TGCAGCGTTGGCGGGAGGGCTGAGAATGAGCAGTTCTTC. It translates to CSVGGRAENEQFF.

The gene calls are TRBV28 and TRBJ2-2, with 9 bases that match TRBD1. The germline gives CDR1 MDHEN, CDR2 SYDVKM. With 6 bases clipped from V and 4 bases from J, the junction kept 3 bases outside the gene matches. The CDR3 is 14 residues long. The CDR3 coding sequence is TGTGCCAGCAGCCCGACAGGGGGCACCGGGGAGCTGTTTTTT. Residues: CASSPTGGTGELFF. Complete variable domain (other parts from reference TRBV28 and TRBJ2-2): DVKVTQSSRYLVKRTGEKVFLECVQDMDHENMFWYRQDPGLGLRLIYFSYDVKMKEKGDIPEGYSVSREKKERFSLILESASTNQTSMYLCASSPTGGTGELFFGEGSRLTVL.

This clone has a handful of counts. The chain carries TRBV29-1 and TRBJ1-2; D remains ambiguous. CDR1 and CDR2 from the germline V gene are SQVTM and ANQGSEA. This CDR3 region has 10 residues. The germline V and J ends were trimmed by 0 bases and 7 bases, with 3 bases remaining between them. CDR3 loop: CSVEESGYTF. The CDR3 region has the DNA TGCAGCGTTGAAGAGAGTGGCTACACCTTC.

The chain joins TRBV11-2 to TRBJ2-5, with TRBD1 matching 8 bases. From germline, CDR1 is SGHAT and CDR2 FQNNGV. The CDR3 consists of 17 residues. After removal of 5 bases from V and 5 bases from J, the junction contained 16 bases not matched to a gene. The CDR3 nucleotides are TGTGCCAGCAGCCGGACTGGACAGGGTCTGACGCTGGAGACCCAGTACTTC. This codes for CASSRTGQGLTLETQYF.

The V gene is TRBV7-2, the J gene TRBJ1-5; D is uncertain. This CDR3 contains 14 residues. Germline-derived CDR1 and CDR2 are SGHTA and FQGNSA. Deletions cut 5 bases from V and 7 bases from J, with 15 bases between. In nucleotides, the CDR3 is TGTGCCAGCAGCGCAGGATTCGAAAGGCAGCCCCAGCATTTT. It specifies CASSAGFERQPQHF.

The rearrangement uses TRBV28 and TRBJ1-6, with D unclear. The V end lost 6 bases, the J end lost 7 bases, and 19 bases lay between the germline ends. Per the germline V gene, CDR1 is MDHEN and CDR2 is SYDVKM. The CDR3 totals 16 residues. CDR3 sequence reads: CASSPMAGRLNSPLHF. CDR3 nucleotide sequence: TGTGCCAGCAGCCCAATGGCAGGCCGCCTAAATTCACCCCTCCACTTT.

This clone has only a few counts. V usage is TRBV6-1 and J usage is TRBJ1-5, with D perhaps TRBD1 (6 bases). The CDR3 is 13 amino acids. V was shortened by 4 bases and J by 4 bases, with 8 bases between the two germline ends. Germline CDR1 and CDR2: MNHNS and SASEGT. The CDR3 DNA reads as TGTGCCAGCAGTGGGACAGAGAATCAGCCCCAGCATTTT. It translates to CASSGTENQPQHF.

This clone was seen at least ten times. Other DNA sequences in the same sample also yield this CDR3. This chain connects TRBV2 to TRBJ2-4, with 7 bases matching TRBD1. The J segment lost 3 bases and the V segment lost 2 bases, leaving 4 bases of the junction unmatched. CDR3 size: 15 residues. In germline, CDR1 is SNHLY, CDR2 FYNNEI. In DNA form, the CDR3 reads TGTGCCAGCAGTGAAAAGGGGGCCGGCAAAAACATTCAGTACTTC. Residues: CASSEKGAGKNIQYF.

In this sample, this clone turned up a few times. The chain links TRBV5-1 to TRBJ1-1, with a possible D match to TRBD1 (6 bases). V gave up 3 bases and J gave up 3 bases, with 9 bases separating them. Germline V gene data show CDR1 as SGHRS and CDR2 as YFSETQ. There are 13 residues in the CDR3. The CDR3 region is CASSSQGDTEAFF. As DNA, the CDR3 is TGCGCCAGCAGCTCACAGGGAGACACTGAAGCTTTCTTT.

The DNA for the CDR3 is TGTGCCAGCAGTGAAAGGGGGGGGTGGAATTCACCCCTCCACTTT. Protein: CASSERGGWNSPLHF. The J gene is TRBJ1-6, the V gene TRBV25-1; possibly TRBD1 for D (6 bases). The germline V and J ends were trimmed by 2 bases and 7 bases, with 12 bases remaining between them. The CDR3 consists of 15 residues. The germline gives CDR1 MGHDK, CDR2 SYGVNS.

The sample holds a few counts of this clone. The chain employs TRBV28 and TRBJ1-5; D remains ambiguous. The CDR3 has 13 amino acids. The ends were cut back, 2 bases at V and 7 bases at J, with 9 bases in the middle. Germline CDR1 MDHEN, CDR2 SYDVKM. The CDR3 is CASSLEGQQPQHF. In DNA form, the CDR3 reads TGTGCCAGCAGTTTAGAGGGTCAGCAGCCCCAGCATTTT.

This chain links TRBV4-3 with TRBJ1-2; TRBD1 matches 7 bases. This CDR3 has 17 residues. The junction had 18 bases not matched to a gene; V was cut back by 4 bases and J by 7 bases. Germline lookup yields CDR1 LGHNA and CDR2 YSLEER. The CDR3 spells CASSPLDRDVADGGYTF. CDR3 nucleotides: TGCGCCAGCAGCCCCCTAGACAGGGACGTAGCTGATGGTGGCTACACCTTC.

This chain joins TRBV19 and TRBJ1-2; D is undetermined. The CDR3 length is 14 residues. The V gene lost 2 bases and the J gene lost 4 bases, with 11 bases spanning the gap. Per the germline V gene, CDR1 is LNHDA and CDR2 is SQIVND (reference sequence). CDR3 residues: CASSISAGGYGYTF. In DNA form, the CDR3 reads TGTGCCAGTAGTATAAGTGCGGGTGGCTATGGCTACACCTTC.

The chain uses TRBV4-1 and TRBJ2-2, with no clear D. V lost 2 bases, J lost 6 bases, and 10 bases lay in between. The CDR3 is 14 amino acids. The germline gives CDR1 MGHRA, CDR2 YSYEKL. The CDR3 is CASSQPRVAGELFF. The CDR3 DNA is TGCGCCAGCAGCCAACCACGGGTCGCCGGGGAGCTGTTTTTT.

The chain links TRBV5-6 to TRBJ1-2; tentative D call: TRBD1 (6 bases). V lost 6 bases, J lost 6 bases, and 18 bases lay in between. CDR3 length: 14 amino acids. CDR1 SGHDT and CDR2 YYEEEE come from the germline V gene. CDR3 sequence: CASKIPGDNNGYTF. The CDR3 DNA reads as TGTGCCAGCAAGATCCCAGGGGATAATAATGGCTACACCTTC.

This clone was seen more than once but under ten times. The rearrangement uses TRBV29-1 and TRBJ1-2, with 11 bases matching TRBD1. The CDR3 runs to 16 residues. Germline-derived CDR1 and CDR2 are SQVTM and ANQGSEA. With 0 bases clipped from V and 7 bases from J, the junction kept 10 bases outside the gene matches. The CDR3 DNA reads TGCAGCGTTGAAGATTGGGGGACAGGGGGGTATGGTGGCTACACCTTC. Translation: CSVEDWGTGGYGGYTF.

This clone was detected a few times. The chain uses TRBV30 and TRBJ1-1, with D perhaps TRBD1 (6 bases). Germline V gives CDR1 GTSNPN, CDR2 SVGIG (reference sequence). Trimming removed 3 bases from V and 0 bases from J, with 11 bases in between. The CDR3 loop spans 14 amino acids. CDR3 protein: CAWSPGTLNTEAFF. DNA of the CDR3: TGTGCCTGGAGCCCTGGGACACTGAACACTGAAGCTTTCTTT.

This clone appeared a few times. The V and J genes are TRBV6-6 and TRBJ1-2, with D unclear. Per germline, CDR1 MNHNY and CDR2 SVGAGI (reference sequence). The CDR3 length is 12 residues. V shed 11 bases and J shed 5 bases, with 15 bases lying between them. As DNA, the CDR3 is TGTGCCGGCGCCTTGGCAGGTTATGGCTACACCTTC. Encoded protein: CAGALAGYGYTF.

Only a few counts were recorded for this clone. The same CDR3 can be traced to other DNA sequences in this sample. The genes are TRBV4-1 and TRBJ2-1; D may be TRBD2 (5 bases). The CDR3 totals 16 residues. V lost 0 bases and J lost 0, with 9 bases in between. CDR1 MGHRA and CDR2 YSYEKL come from the germline V gene. This CDR3 is CASSQDRGSSYNEQFF. The CDR3, as DNA: TGCGCCAGCAGCCAAGATCGGGGAAGCTCCTACAATGAGCAGTTCTTC.

This clone was counted only a few times. This CDR3 reads CASSSGQGSEKLFF. In DNA, the CDR3 is TGTGCCAGCAGCTCAGGACAGGGGAGTGAAAAACTGTTTTTT. The chain combines TRBV28 with TRBJ1-4; 9 positions agree with TRBD1. V shed 6 bases and J 7 bases; nucleotides not matched to a gene: 6. The V gene's germline CDR1 is MDHEN and CDR2 SYDVKM. This CDR3 region has 14 residues. Filled out from reference TRBV28 and TRBJ1-4, the complete variable domain reads DVKVTQSSRYLVKRTGEKVFLECVQDMDHENMFWYRQDPGLGLRLIYFSYDVKMKEKGDIPEGYSVSREKKERFSLILESASTNQTSMYLCASSSGQGSEKLFFGSGTQLSVL.

The chain carries TRBV28 and TRBJ2-7, with D perhaps TRBD2 (5 bases). Germline CDR1 and CDR2: MDHEN and SYDVKM. V lost 4 bases and J 2 bases, leaving 15 bases between the germline ends. The CDR3 spans 15 residues. The CDR3 DNA follows: TGTGCCAGCAGTTCCTCGGGGTCTCATCCCTACGAGCAGTACTTC. It translates to CASSSSGSHPYEQYF.

This clone turned up a few times. The chain joins TRBV6-6 to TRBJ1-4, with 7 bases fitting TRBD1. The CDR3 extends over 14 amino acids. Losses at the gene ends were 6 bases for V and 10 bases for J; bases not matched to a gene: 11. The germline V gene encodes CDR1 MNHNY and CDR2 SVGAGI (reference sequence). The CDR3 coding sequence is TGTGCCAGCAGCCCTAACAGGGGAGGTGGAAAACTGTTTTTT. It specifies CASSPNRGGGKLFF.

This chain uses TRBV10-2 with TRBJ2-7, with 7 bases aligning to TRBD2. This CDR3 is 16 amino acids long. Unmatched junction bases numbered 11, after V lost 4 bases and J lost 2 bases. Germline V gene lookup returns CDR1 WSHSY and CDR2 SAAADI. CDR3 in DNA: TGCGCCAGCAGTGGCATGGGACGGGAGGCTCCCTACGAGCAGTACTTC. The encoded protein is CASSGMGREAPYEQYF.

This clone was observed a few times. The V gene is TRBV7-2, the J gene TRBJ1-4, with 8 bases identical to TRBD1. This CDR3 is 15 amino acids long. V was clipped by 3 bases and J by 7 bases; unmatched bases: 7. Per germline, CDR1 SGHTA and CDR2 FQGNSA. The CDR3 loop is CASSFDRGGFEKLFF. CDR3 bases: TGTGCCAGCAGCTTCGACAGGGGTGGATTTGAAAAACTGTTTTTT. The full variable domain, its missing parts supplied by reference TRBV7-2 and TRBJ1-4, is GAGVSQSPSNKVTEKGKDVELRCDPISGHTALYWYRQSLGQGLEFLIYFQGNSAPDKSGLPSDRFSAERTGGSVSTLTIQRTQQEDSAVYLCASSFDRGGFEKLFFGSGTQLSVL.

The chain couples TRBV11-2 to TRBJ2-3, with TRBD2 matching 9 bases. The CDR3 consists of 16 residues. Unmatched junction bases numbered 2, after V lost 1 base and J lost 0 bases. Germline V gives CDR1 SGHAT, CDR2 FQNNGV. This CDR3 is CASSLGAGGSTDTQYF. The DNA of the CDR3 is TGTGCCAGCAGCTTAGGTGCGGGAGGGAGCACAGATACGCAGTATTTT.

This clone was detected only a few times. The V and J genes are TRBV2 and TRBJ2-7; tentatively, D is TRBD2 (5 bases). The V end was cut by 7 bases, the J end by 5 bases, with 9 bases between. This CDR3 has 11 residues. In germline, CDR1 is SNHLY, CDR2 FYNNEI. CDR3 residues: CASTWRNEQYF. The DNA of the CDR3 is TGTGCCAGCACCTGGAGGAACGAGCAGTACTTC.